The 6 T cell receptor beta chains reported below all come from one sample, sequenced in a study of blood T cell repertoires in COVID-19. The method was immunoSEQ multiplex PCR; TCRdb's version includes in-frame clones alone and lacks a portion of them. Here the sample spans around 92,000 clones, approximately 79% being singletons. Sequencing was carried out using peripheral blood. The receptor set was obtained from a man aged 70 or older with COVID-19, enrolled during active disease.

The rearrangement uses TRBV27 and TRBJ2-1, with 8 bases aligning to TRBD1. From germline, CDR1 is MNHEY and CDR2 SMNVEV (reference sequence). CDR3 length: 15 residues. V shed 5 bases, J shed 12 bases, and the junction held 15 bases outside the gene matches. The CDR3 spells CASSRPDRERSGQFF. The CDR3 region has the DNA TGTGCCAGCAGTCGGCCGGACAGGGAAAGGTCGGGGCAGTTCTTC.

The rearrangement joins TRBV7-2 to TRBJ2-1; 7 nucleotides agree with TRBD2. This CDR3 has 15 residues. The J segment lost 0 bases and the V segment lost 5 bases, leaving 4 bases of the junction unmatched. Germline-derived CDR1 and CDR2 are SGHTA and FQGNSA. CDR3 in DNA: TGTGCCAGCAGCCCTAGCGGAAGCTCCTACAATGAGCAGTTCTTC. It encodes CASSPSGSSYNEQFF.

The genes are TRBV4-3 and TRBJ1-5, with D possibly matching TRBD1 (5 bases). The CDR3 is made up of 13 amino acids. The V and J ends lost 3 bases and 4 bases respectively, with 7 bases between them. Germline CDR1 and CDR2: LGHNA and YSLEER. The DNA for the CDR3 is TGCGCCAGCAGCCAGGGACTTAATCAGCCCCAGCATTTT. This encodes CASSQGLNQPQHF.

Here the CDR3 reads CASSFPLYEQYF. Here the CDR3 DNA reads TGTGCCAGCAGCTTTCCTCTCTACGAGCAGTACTTC. The rearrangement links TRBV7-2 to TRBJ2-7, with no clear D. With 3 bases removed from V and 3 bases from J, the gap between germline ends came to 6 bases. The CDR3 consists of 12 residues. The germline V gene encodes CDR1 SGHTA and CDR2 FQGNSA.

This clone came up a few times. The chain joins TRBV16 to TRBJ2-6; tentative D call: TRBD1 (6 bases). The CDR3 is 15 amino acids. The germline V gene has CDR1 KGHSY and CDR2 FQNENV. Trimming removed 4 bases from V and 2 bases from J, with 9 bases in between. Written as DNA, the CDR3 is TGTGCCAGCAGCCCCACAGGGACTGGGGCCAACGTCCTGACTTTC. It encodes CASSPTGTGANVLTF.

This clone has just one count. The rearrangement joins TRBV27 to TRBJ2-3; TRBD1 is a possible D gene (6 bases). V lost 1 base and J lost 2, with 13 bases in between. The CDR3 sequence is 16 residues long. Germline V gives CDR1 MNHEY, CDR2 SMNVEV (reference sequence). CDR3 region: CASSLYGTSNTDTQYF. The CDR3 coding sequence is TGTGCCAGCAGTTTATACGGGACATCTAACACAGATACGCAGTATTTT.